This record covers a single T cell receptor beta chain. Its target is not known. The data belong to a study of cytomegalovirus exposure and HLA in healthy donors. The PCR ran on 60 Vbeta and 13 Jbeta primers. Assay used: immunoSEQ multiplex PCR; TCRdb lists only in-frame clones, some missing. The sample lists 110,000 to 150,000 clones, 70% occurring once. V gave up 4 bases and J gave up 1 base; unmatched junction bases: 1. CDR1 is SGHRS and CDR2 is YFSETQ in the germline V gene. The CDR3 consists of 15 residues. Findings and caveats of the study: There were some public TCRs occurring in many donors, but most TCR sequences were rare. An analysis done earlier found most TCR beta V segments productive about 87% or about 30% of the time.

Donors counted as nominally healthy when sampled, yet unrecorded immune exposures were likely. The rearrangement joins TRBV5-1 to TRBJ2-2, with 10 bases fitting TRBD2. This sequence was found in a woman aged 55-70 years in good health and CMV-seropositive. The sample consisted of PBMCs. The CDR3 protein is CASSRTSGNTGELFF. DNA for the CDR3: TGCGCCAGCAGCCGGACTAGCGGGAACACCGGGGAGCTGTTTTTT.